Shown below are 25 T cell receptor beta chains from a single sample sequenced in a study of blood T cell repertoires in COVID-19. The repertoire was sequenced with immunoSEQ multiplex PCR; TCRdb's copy has only in-frame clones and lacks some. Among about 140,000 clones listed, roughly 80% were seen once. The material sequenced was peripheral blood. The receptors originated from a man between 65 and 85 years old who had recovered from COVID-19.

DNA for the CDR3: TGTGCCAGCAGCTTAGGAGGCACGGGGTGGCAGTACTTC. Residues: CASSLGGTGWQYF. The chain combines TRBV11-2 with TRBJ2-7; tentative D call: TRBD2 (5 bases). Germline V lookup: CDR1 SGHAT, CDR2 FQNNGV. Trimming pared 1 base from V and 9 bases from J, leaving 13 bases between. This CDR3 is 13 amino acids long. The entire variable domain, with the rest obtained from reference TRBV11-2 and TRBJ2-7, is as follows: EAGVAQSPRYKIIEKRQSVAFWCNPISGHATLYWYQQILGQGPKLLIQFQNNGVVDDSQLPKDRFSAERLKGVDSTLKIQPAKLEDSAVYLCASSLGGTGWQYFGPGTRLTVT.

This chain uses TRBV6-5 with TRBJ1-2, with 11 bases matching TRBD1. V was clipped by 6 bases and J by 7 bases; unmatched bases: 4. Per the germline V gene, CDR1 is MNHEY and CDR2 is SVGAGI. The CDR3 extends over 13 amino acids. This chain's CDR3 is CASSRDRGFGYTF. In DNA form, the CDR3 reads TGTGCCAGCAGCCGGGACAGGGGGTTTGGCTACACCTTC.

The V gene is TRBV11-2, the J gene TRBJ2-7; D is perhaps TRBD1 (6 bases). Trimming shortened V by 5 bases and J by 5 bases, and 13 bases separated the two germline ends. The CDR3 covers 13 residues. CDR1 is SGHAT, CDR2 FQNNGV, per germline. Written as DNA, the CDR3 is TGTGCCAGCAGCCCCCTTGGGGGCAACGAGCAGTACTTC. Its protein product is CASSPLGGNEQYF.

This sequence joins TRBV13 and TRBJ1-4; D is perhaps TRBD1 (6 bases). V lost 7 bases and J 10 bases, leaving 16 bases between the germline ends. CDR1 and CDR2 (germline): PRHDT, FYEKMQ (reference sequence). The CDR3 runs 13 residues. The CDR3 reads CASTERGGGKLFF. CDR3 bases: TGTGCCAGCACGGAACGGGGGGGCGGAAAACTGTTTTTT.

The chain has TRBV20-1 and TRBJ2-1, with 9 bases that match TRBD2. The CDR3 sequence is 15 residues long. V shed 3 bases, J shed 8 bases, and the junction held 11 bases outside the gene matches. Germline assignment: CDR1 DFQATT and CDR2 SNEGSKA (reference sequence). The CDR3 DNA is TGCAGTGCTAGTCGGCGGGAGGGATCTTTCGATGAGCAGTTCTTC. Its translation is CSASRREGSFDEQFF.

This clone was observed a single time. This chain joins TRBV19 and TRBJ1-6; possibly TRBD1 for D (6 bases). V was pared by 4 bases and J by 8 bases, with 21 bases between. Germline lookup yields CDR1 LNHDA and CDR2 SQIVND (reference sequence). The CDR3 is 17 residues long. CDR3 amino acids: CASSTYSPIRGYSPLHF. CDR3 DNA sequence: TGTGCCAGTAGTACATACTCGCCGATAAGGGGGTATTCACCCCTCCACTTT.

This chain uses TRBV4-3 with TRBJ1-4; no definite D call. With 0 bases removed from V and 8 bases from J, the gap between germline ends came to 13 bases. This CDR3 has 15 amino acids. From germline, CDR1 is LGHNA and CDR2 YSLEER. The chain's CDR3 is CASSQDQSGAEKLFF. The CDR3 nucleotides read TGCGCCAGCAGCCAAGACCAGTCGGGTGCAGAAAAACTGTTTTTT.

The chain is built from TRBV2 and TRBJ1-5; D is unclear. CDR3 size: 13 residues. In germline, CDR1 is SNHLY, CDR2 FYNNEI. V lost 1 base, J lost 7 bases, and 8 bases lay in between. CDR3 in amino acids: CASSEGFGQPQHF. The CDR3 bases are TGTGCCAGCAGTGAAGGGTTCGGGCAGCCCCAGCATTTT. Full variable domain (missing parts from reference TRBV2 and TRBJ1-5): EPEVTQTPSHQVTQMGQEVILRCVPISNHLYFYWYRQILGQKVEFLVSFYNNEISEKSEIFDDQFSVERPDGSNFTLKIRSTKLEDSAMYFCASSEGFGQPQHFGDGTRLSIL.

This rearrangement joins TRBV9 to TRBJ2-1, with 14 bases identical to TRBD2. V lost 4 bases to trimming and J lost 3 bases; unmatched junction nucleotides: 6. The CDR3 extends over 17 amino acids. Germline V gene sequence: CDR1 SGDLS, CDR2 YYNGEE. The CDR3 bases are TGTGCCAGCAGCCTCAGACTAGCGGGAGGGGGCTACAATGAGCAGTTCTTC. It is translated as CASSLRLAGGGYNEQFF.

The rearrangement uses TRBV7-7 and TRBJ2-5; a weak D match, TRBD1 (5 bases). Germline V gene data show CDR1 as SSHAT and CDR2 as FNYEAQ (reference sequence). The CDR3 is 15 residues long. V was clipped by 2 bases and J by 0 bases, with 10 bases between them. CDR3 amino acids: CASSLHAGYQETQYF. The DNA of the CDR3 is TGTGCCAGCAGCTTACATGCAGGGTACCAAGAGACCCAGTACTTC.

The chain is built from TRBV9 and TRBJ1-1; 10 nucleotides line up with TRBD1. J was trimmed by 3 bases and V by 4 bases; bases with no gene match: 9. From germline, CDR1 is SGDLS and CDR2 YYNGEE. This CDR3 spans 16 amino acids. The CDR3 protein is CASSPRQGARYTEAFF. CDR3 sequence (DNA): TGTGCCAGCAGCCCCAGACAGGGGGCCCGGTACACTGAAGCTTTCTTT.

This clone was seen a handful of times. The chain combines TRBV27 with TRBJ2-7; the match to TRBD2 covers 12 bases. V lost 1 base, J lost 5 bases, and 15 bases stayed unmatched. CDR3 length: 19 residues. Germline CDR1 MNHEY, CDR2 SMNVEV (reference sequence). The CDR3 nucleotides read TGTGCCAGCAGTTTATTCTCTCCGCCTAGCGGGAGGGCCTTGGACGAGCAGTACTTC. The encoded protein is CASSLFSPPSGRALDEQYF.

V gene TRBV10-3 combines with J gene TRBJ1-4, with D possibly being TRBD1 (5 bases). This CDR3 region has 14 residues. Trimming took off 0 bases at V and 3 bases at J, with 5 bases between the two ends. Germline CDR1 ENHRY, CDR2 SYGVKD. CDR3 region: CAISESTANEKLFF. CDR3 nucleotides: TGTGCCATCAGTGAGTCGACAGCTAATGAAAAACTGTTTTTT.

The chain uses TRBV4-1 and TRBJ2-1; 13 bases line up with TRBD2. J lost 9 bases, V lost 2 bases, and 13 bases had no gene match. In germline, CDR1 is MGHRA, CDR2 YSYEKL. The CDR3 consists of 18 residues. CDR3 region: CASSQCPVGTSGICEQFF. The DNA for the CDR3 is TGCGCCAGCAGCCAATGCCCCGTAGGGACTAGCGGGATCTGTGAGCAGTTCTTC.

This rearrangement joins TRBV30 to TRBJ2-1; 11 bases align to TRBD2. The CDR3 has 14 amino acids. Germline V gene sequence: CDR1 GTSNPN, CDR2 SVGIG (reference sequence). V lost 2 bases, J lost 8 bases, and 5 bases stayed unmatched. CDR3 region: CAWSPSGRYHEQFF. In DNA, the CDR3 is TGTGCCTGGAGTCCTAGCGGGAGGTACCATGAGCAGTTCTTC. Drawing the rest from reference TRBV30 and TRBJ2-1, the complete variable domain is SQTIHQWPATLVQPVGSPLSLECTVEGTSNPNLYWYRQAAGRGLQLLFYSVGIGQISSEVPQNLSASRPQDRQFILSSKKLLLSDSGFYLCAWSPSGRYHEQFFGPGTRLTVL.

The chain recombines TRBV5-5 with TRBJ2-2; no definite D call. V shed 4 bases and J shed 0 bases, with 13 bases lying between them. Germline assignment: CDR1 SGHKS and CDR2 YYEKEE (reference sequence). The CDR3 runs 16 residues. CDR3 DNA: TGTGCCAGCAGCCCTCAGGTCCACGCGAACACCGGGGAGCTGTTTTTT. This gives the protein CASSPQVHANTGELFF.

This clone was counted a few times. The J gene is TRBJ2-7, the V gene TRBV5-1, with a tentative D call TRBD1 (6 bases). The CDR3 covers 13 residues. V lost 1 base to trimming and J lost 2 bases, with 7 bases between them. Germline V gives CDR1 SGHRS, CDR2 YFSETQ. The CDR3 bases are TGCGCCAGCAGCTTGACAGGGCCCTACGAGCAGTACTTC. Its protein product is CASSLTGPYEQYF.

This clone has only one observation. The genes are TRBV4-1 and TRBJ2-5; 7 bases are shared with TRBD1. The germline CDR1 and CDR2 sequences are MGHRA and YSYEKL. The J segment lost 9 bases and the V segment lost 3 bases, leaving 16 bases of the junction unmatched. The CDR3 is made up of 16 amino acids. As DNA, the CDR3 is TGCGCCAGCAGCCAGGAACCGGGACAGCACCGAAGGGCCCAGTACTTC. Translating it yields CASSQEPGQHRRAQYF.

The gene calls are TRBV29-1 and TRBJ1-2; possibly TRBD1 for D (6 bases). There are 14 residues in the CDR3. CDR1 is SQVTM and CDR2 is ANQGSEA in the germline V gene. Trimming shortened V by 1 base and J by 3 bases, and 12 bases separated the two germline ends. CDR3 coding DNA: TGCAGCGTTGAAGCCCACCGGACAGACTATGGCTACACCTTC. Translation gives CSVEAHRTDYGYTF.

This chain joins TRBV12-3 or TRBV12-4 and TRBJ2-1; 8 bases match TRBD1. The CDR3 contains 13 residues. V lost 7 bases to trimming and J lost 6 bases; unmatched junction nucleotides: 5. CDR3 coding DNA: TGTGCCAGCAATCAGGACAGGGTCAATGAGCAGTTCTTC. It yields the protein CASNQDRVNEQFF.

J is TRBJ2-4 and V is TRBV6-5; D may be TRBD1 (5 bases). This CDR3 region has 13 residues. V lost 7 bases and J 7 bases, leaving 14 bases between the germline ends. Germline V gives CDR1 MNHEY, CDR2 SVGAGI. CDR3 sequence (DNA): TGTGCCAGCATTGCCGCAGGGCGCAACATTCAGTACTTC. Translated, it gives CASIAAGRNIQYF.

V is TRBV29-1 and J is TRBJ2-7; 7 bases match TRBD2. Germline V gene sequence: CDR1 SQVTM, CDR2 ANQGSEA. The length of the CDR3 is 13 residues. Trimming took 4 bases from V and 4 from J; bases not matched to a gene: 7. The CDR3 bases are TGCAGCGTTGTAAGCCTAGCGGATTACGAGCAGTACTTC. Translated, it gives CSVVSLADYEQYF.

This clone has just a few counts. This chain uses TRBV5-6 with TRBJ2-3, with TRBD2 identical over 8 bases. Unmatched junction bases numbered 17, after V lost 4 bases and J lost 4 bases. Germline loops: CDR1 SGHDT, CDR2 YYEEEE. The CDR3 sequence is 18 residues long. The CDR3: CASSIPGALAGGADTQYF. The DNA for the CDR3 is TGTGCCAGCAGCATCCCCGGAGCCCTAGCGGGTGGGGCAGATACGCAGTATTTT. The variable domain in full, with the rest retrieved from reference TRBV5-6 and TRBJ2-3, is DAGVTQSPTHLIKTRGQQVTLRCSPKSGHDTVSWYQQALGQGPQFIFQYYEEEERQRGNFPDRFSGHQFPNYSSELNVNALLLGDSALYLCASSIPGALAGGADTQYFGPGTRLTVL.

The chain recombines TRBV10-3 with TRBJ2-7; the match to TRBD1 covers 10 bases. This CDR3 comprises 18 residues. The germline V gene encodes CDR1 ENHRY and CDR2 SYGVKD. Germline trimming cut 0 bases from V and 0 bases from J; bases unmatched to any gene: 8. In DNA form, the CDR3 reads TGTGCCATCAGTGAGTCCGGGACAGGGGTGAAAGGCTCCTACGAGCAGTACTTC. This codes for CAISESGTGVKGSYEQYF.

There are a few counts of this clone. The rearrangement joins TRBV7-9 to TRBJ2-3; 8 positions agree with TRBD2. Germline CDR1 reads SEHNR; CDR2 reads FQNEAQ (reference sequence). V shed 5 bases, J shed 4 bases, and the junction held 11 bases outside the gene matches. The CDR3 length is 16 residues. This CDR3 reads CASSPMLLAGSDTQYF. The CDR3 coding sequence is TGTGCCAGCAGCCCAATGTTGCTAGCGGGTTCAGATACGCAGTATTTT.